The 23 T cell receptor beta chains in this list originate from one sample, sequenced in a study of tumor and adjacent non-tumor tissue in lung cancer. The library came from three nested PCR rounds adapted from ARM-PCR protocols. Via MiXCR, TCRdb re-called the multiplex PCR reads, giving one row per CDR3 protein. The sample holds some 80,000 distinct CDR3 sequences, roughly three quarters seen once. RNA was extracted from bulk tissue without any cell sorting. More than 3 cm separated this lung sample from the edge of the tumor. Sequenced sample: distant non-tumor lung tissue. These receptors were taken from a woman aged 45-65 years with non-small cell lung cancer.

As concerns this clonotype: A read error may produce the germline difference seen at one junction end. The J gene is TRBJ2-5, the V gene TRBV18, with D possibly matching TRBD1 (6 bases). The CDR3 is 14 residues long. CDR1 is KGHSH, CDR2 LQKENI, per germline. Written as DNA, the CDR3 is TGTGCCAGCTTGCCGCAGGGGTTACAAGAGAGCCAGTACTTC. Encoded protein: CASLPQGLQESQYF.

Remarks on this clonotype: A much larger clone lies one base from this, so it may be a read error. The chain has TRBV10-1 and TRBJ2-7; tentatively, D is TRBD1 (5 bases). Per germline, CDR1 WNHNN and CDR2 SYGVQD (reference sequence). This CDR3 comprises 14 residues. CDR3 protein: CVSSENLQAHDQYF. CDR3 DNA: TGCGTCAGCAGTGAGAACCTACAGGCCCACGACCAGTACTTC.

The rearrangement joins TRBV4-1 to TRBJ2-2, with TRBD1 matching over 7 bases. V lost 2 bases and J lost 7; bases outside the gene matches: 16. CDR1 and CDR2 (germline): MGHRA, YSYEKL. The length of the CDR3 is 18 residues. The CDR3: CASSQKAGTAANIGELFF. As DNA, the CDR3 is TGCGCCAGCAGCCAAAAAGCCGGGACAGCCGCGAATATCGGGGAGCTGTTTTTT.

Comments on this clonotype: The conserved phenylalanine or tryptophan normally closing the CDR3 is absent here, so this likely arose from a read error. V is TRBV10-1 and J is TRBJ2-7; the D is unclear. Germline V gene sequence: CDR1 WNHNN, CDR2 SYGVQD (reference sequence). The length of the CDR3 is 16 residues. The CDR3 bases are TGCGCCAGTAGTGAGTCAACCCTCCCAAGTCCCTACGAGCAGTACTTA. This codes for CASSESTLPSPYEQYL.

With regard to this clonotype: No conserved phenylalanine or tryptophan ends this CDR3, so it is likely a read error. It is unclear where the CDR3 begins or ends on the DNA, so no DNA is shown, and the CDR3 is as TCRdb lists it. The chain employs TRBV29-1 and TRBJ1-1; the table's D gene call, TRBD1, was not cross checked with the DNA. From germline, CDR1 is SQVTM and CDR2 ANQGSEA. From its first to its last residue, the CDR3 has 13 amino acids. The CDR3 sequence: CSVHRGLSTEAIL.

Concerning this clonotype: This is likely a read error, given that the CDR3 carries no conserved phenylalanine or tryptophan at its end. DNA for the CDR3: TGTGCCAGCAGTACCATTTACGAGCAGTACTTG. This codes for CASSTIYEQYL. The chain recombines TRBV6-5 with TRBJ2-7; the D is unclear. Trimming pared 5 bases from V and 4 bases from J, leaving 6 bases between. This CDR3 has 11 residues. Germline V gene sequence: CDR1 MNHEY, CDR2 SVGAGI.

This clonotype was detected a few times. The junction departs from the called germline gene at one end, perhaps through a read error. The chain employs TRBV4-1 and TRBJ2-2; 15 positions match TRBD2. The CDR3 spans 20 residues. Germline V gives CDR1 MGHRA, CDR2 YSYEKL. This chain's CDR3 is CANSQGLAGGPKGGSGELFF. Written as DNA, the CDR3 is TGCGCCAACAGCCAAGGACTAGCGGGAGGGCCAAAGGGCGGTTCAGGGGAGCTGTTTTTT.

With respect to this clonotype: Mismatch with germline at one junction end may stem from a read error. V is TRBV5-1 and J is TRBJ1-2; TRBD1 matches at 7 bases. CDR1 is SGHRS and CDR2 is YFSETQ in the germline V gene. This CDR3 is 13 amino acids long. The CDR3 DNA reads TGCGCCAGCAGCTCTGGACAGGAGGATGGCTGCACCTTC. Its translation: CASSSGQEDGCTF.

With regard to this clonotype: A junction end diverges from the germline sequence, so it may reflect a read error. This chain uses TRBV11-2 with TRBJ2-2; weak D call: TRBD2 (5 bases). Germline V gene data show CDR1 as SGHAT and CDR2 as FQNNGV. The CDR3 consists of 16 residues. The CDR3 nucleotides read TGTGCCAGAAGCTTAGGTGGGGTAACGGGAACCGGGGAGCAGTTTTTT. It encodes CARSLGGVTGTGEQFF.

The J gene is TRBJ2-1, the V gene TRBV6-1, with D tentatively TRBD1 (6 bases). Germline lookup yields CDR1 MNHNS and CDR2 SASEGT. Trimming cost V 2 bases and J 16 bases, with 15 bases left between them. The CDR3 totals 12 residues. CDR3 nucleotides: TGTGCCAGCAGTGAACAGTCCCAGGGGCACTTCTTC. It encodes CASSEQSQGHFF.

DNA of the CDR3: TGTGCCAGCAGATGGGATCGGGATCCTTCCTACAATCAGTACTTC. It translates to CASRWDRDPSYNQYF. This sequence joins TRBV6-5 and TRBJ2-7; TRBD2 might be the D (5 bases). Per the germline V gene, CDR1 is MNHEY and CDR2 is SVGAGI. Trimming cost V 6 bases and J 10 bases, with 25 bases left between them. CDR3 length: 15 amino acids.

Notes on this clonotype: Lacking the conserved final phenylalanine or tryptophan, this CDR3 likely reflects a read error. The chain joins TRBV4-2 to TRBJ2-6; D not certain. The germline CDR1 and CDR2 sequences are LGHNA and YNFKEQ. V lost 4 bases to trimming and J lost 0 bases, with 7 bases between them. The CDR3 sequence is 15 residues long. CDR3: CASSLNRSGANVLTV. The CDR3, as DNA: TGTGCCAGCAGCCTCAACCGCTCTGGGGCCAACGTCCTGACTGTC.

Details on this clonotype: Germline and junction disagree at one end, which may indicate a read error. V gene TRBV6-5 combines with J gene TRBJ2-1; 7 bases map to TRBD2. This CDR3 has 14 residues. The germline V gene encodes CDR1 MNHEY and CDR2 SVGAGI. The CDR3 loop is CTSSYEWEGHEQFF. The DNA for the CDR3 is TGTACCAGCAGTTACGAGTGGGAGGGCCATGAGCAGTTCTTC.

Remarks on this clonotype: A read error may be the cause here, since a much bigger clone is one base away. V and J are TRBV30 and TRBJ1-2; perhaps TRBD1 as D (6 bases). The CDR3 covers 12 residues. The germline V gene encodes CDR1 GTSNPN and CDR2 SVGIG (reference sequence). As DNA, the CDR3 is TGTGCCCGATCGACAGGAATCTATGACTACACCTTC. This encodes CARSTGIYDYTF.

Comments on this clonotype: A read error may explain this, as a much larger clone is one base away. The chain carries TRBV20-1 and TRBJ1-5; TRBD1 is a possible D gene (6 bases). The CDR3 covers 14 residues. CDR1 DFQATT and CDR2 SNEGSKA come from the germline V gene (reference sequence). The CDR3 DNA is TGCAGTGCTAGAGCCTCCGGGGGCAATCAGCCCCAGCTTTTT. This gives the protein CSARASGGNQPQLF.

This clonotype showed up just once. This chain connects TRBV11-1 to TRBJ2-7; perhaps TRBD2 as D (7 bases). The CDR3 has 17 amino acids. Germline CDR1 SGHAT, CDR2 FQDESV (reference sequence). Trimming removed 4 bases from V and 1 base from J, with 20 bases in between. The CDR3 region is CASSWENAGAHSYEQYF. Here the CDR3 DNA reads TGTGCCAGCAGCTGGGAAAATGCGGGGGCTCATTCCTACGAGCAGTACTTC.

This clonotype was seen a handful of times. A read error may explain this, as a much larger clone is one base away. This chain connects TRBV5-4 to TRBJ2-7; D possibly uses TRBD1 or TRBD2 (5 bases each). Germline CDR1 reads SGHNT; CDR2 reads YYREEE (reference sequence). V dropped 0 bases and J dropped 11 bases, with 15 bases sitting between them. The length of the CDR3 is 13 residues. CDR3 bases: TGTGCCAGCAGCTTGGCGCCAGAGGGGACCGAGTACTTC. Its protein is CASSLAPEGTEYF.

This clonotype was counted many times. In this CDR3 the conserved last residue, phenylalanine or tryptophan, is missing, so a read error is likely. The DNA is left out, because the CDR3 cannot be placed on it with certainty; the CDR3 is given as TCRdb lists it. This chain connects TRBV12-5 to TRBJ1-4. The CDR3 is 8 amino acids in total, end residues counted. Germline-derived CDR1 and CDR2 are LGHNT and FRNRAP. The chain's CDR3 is CASGLPMR.

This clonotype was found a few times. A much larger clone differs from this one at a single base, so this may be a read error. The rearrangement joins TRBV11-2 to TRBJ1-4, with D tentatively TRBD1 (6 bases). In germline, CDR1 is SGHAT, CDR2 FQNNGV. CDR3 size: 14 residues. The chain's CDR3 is CARSRGQSGEKLLF. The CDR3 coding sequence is TGTGCCAGGAGCCGAGGACAGTCTGGTGAAAAACTGCTTTTT.

This chain's CDR3 is CADSLGVADYNEQFF. The DNA for the CDR3 is TGTGCCGACAGCTTGGGAGTAGCGGACTACAATGAGCAGTTCTTC. The chain has TRBV11-1 and TRBJ2-1, with a weak D call TRBD2 (6 bases). CDR3 length: 15 amino acids. Trimming took off 11 bases at V and 3 bases at J, with 20 bases between the two ends. Per germline, CDR1 SGHAT and CDR2 FQDESV (reference sequence).

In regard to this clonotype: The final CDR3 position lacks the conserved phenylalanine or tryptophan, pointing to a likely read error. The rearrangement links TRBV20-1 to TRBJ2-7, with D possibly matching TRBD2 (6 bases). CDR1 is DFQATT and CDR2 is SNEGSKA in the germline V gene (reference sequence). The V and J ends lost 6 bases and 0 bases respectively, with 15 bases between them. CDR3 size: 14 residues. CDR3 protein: CSARLAQSSYEQYL. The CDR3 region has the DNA TGCAGTGCCAGGCTAGCGCAGAGCTCCTACGAGCAGTACTTA.

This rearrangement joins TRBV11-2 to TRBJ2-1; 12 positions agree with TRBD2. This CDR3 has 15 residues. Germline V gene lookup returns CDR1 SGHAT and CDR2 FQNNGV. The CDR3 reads CTSSLGASGRVEQFF. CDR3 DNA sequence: TGTACTAGCAGCTTAGGAGCTAGCGGGAGGGTTGAGCAGTTCTTC.

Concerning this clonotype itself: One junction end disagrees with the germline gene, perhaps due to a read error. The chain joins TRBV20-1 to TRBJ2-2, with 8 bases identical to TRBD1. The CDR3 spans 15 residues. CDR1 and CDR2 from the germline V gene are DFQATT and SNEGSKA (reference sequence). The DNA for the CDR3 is TGCAGTGCTAGTGCACAGGGGGGAAACATCGGGGAGCTGTTTTTT. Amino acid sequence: CSASAQGGNIGELFF.